This T cell receptor (beta chain) was profiled in a study of shared clonotypes between healthy human individuals. Study-level background: The donor pool was made up of two women and a few men aged 18 to 49. Each donor's CD4 naive and CD4 memory cells filled three plates apiece, CD8 naive two, and CD8 memory one.

Once extracted for a subset, genomic DNA was divided evenly among several immunoSEQ plates. Repertoires were generated with immunoSEQ multiplex PCR, while TCRdb's copy carries only in-frame clones and drops some. The repertoire holds some 690,000 clones, with less than 95% as singletons. The sequence came from a man between 18 and 29 years old in good health. Some clones in this sample may be carry-over from other donors' samples. The sequenced sample was memory CD8+ T cells from PBMCs. Subset noted: CD45RO+ cells pooled with CCR7-negative TemRA cells.

CDR3 in amino acids: CASSVGQRSYEQYF. CDR3 in DNA: TGTGCCAGCAGCGTAGGACAACGGTCCTACGAGCAGTACTTC. This rearrangement joins TRBV9 to TRBJ2-7; no definite D call. V lost 0 bases and J lost 1, with 8 bases in between. This CDR3 has 14 amino acids. CDR1 and CDR2 from the germline V gene are SGDLS and YYNGEE.